A selection of T cell receptor beta chains follows, all from one sample in a study of response to subunit inactivated influenza vaccine. TCRdb processed the RT-PCR reads anew with MiXCR; each CDR3 protein has one entry. The data hold 160,000 or so distinct CDR3 sequences, with 9.5% to 13% observed a single time. Source: non-naive T cells sorted from PBMCs, taken more than 35 days after vaccination. Receptors were obtained from a man in his forties or fifties who received an inactivated influenza vaccine. Both conserved end residues are part of each CDR3. D genes are given only for firm matches. Clone size is shown for a subset of rows, as once, few, many or a class of expanded clone.

few 16 TRBD2 TRBJ2-1 TRBV7-2 CASSSLGLAEGNEQFF TGTGCCAGCAGCTCCCTGGGACTAGCGGAGGGGAATGAGCAGTTCTTC
many 14 NA TRBJ2-3 TRBV7-8 CASSLDPMIDTQYF TGTGCCAGCAGCTTAGATCCCATGATAGATACGCAGTATTTT
few 17 TRBD1 TRBJ1-1 TRBV30 CAWRLGQARNWDTEAFF TGTGCCTGGAGGCTGGGACAGGCGAGGAACTGGGACACTGAAGCTTTCTTT
few 12 NA TRBJ1-5 TRBV28 CASSSRAQPQHF TGTGCCAGCAGTTCCCGCGCCCAGCCCCAGCATTTT
few 16 NA TRBJ2-2 TRBV7-7 CASSPRAGASTGELFF TGTGCCAGCAGCCCAAGGGCGGGGGCGAGCACCGGGGAGCTGTTTTTT
NA 15 TRBD1 TRBJ1-3 TRBV4-3 CASSPEGAGGNTIYF TGCGCCAGCAGCCCAGAGGGGGCTGGTGGAAACACCATATATTTT
many 16 TRBD1 TRBJ1-1 TRBV5-1 CASSLAPLDRGSEAFF TGCGCCAGCAGCTTGGCCCCCCTGGACAGGGGGAGTGAAGCTTTCTTT
NA 17 TRBD1 TRBJ2-5 TRBV11-1 CASSSTLPGQGMKTQYF TGTGCCAGCAGCTCGACCCTACCGGGACAGGGAATGAAGACCCAGTACTTC
NA 15 NA TRBJ1-2 TRBV5-1 CASSRGEDGGFGYTF TGCGCCAGCAGCCGGGGGGAGGACGGTGGATTCGGCTACACCTTC
many 14 NA TRBJ2-2 TRBV3-1 CASSRREPPGELFF TGTGCCAGCAGCCGCCGGGAGCCCCCCGGGGAGCTGTTTTTT
many 13 TRBD1 TRBJ1-5 TRBV27 CASSSDREQPQHF TGTGCCAGCAGTTCTGACAGGGAACAGCCCCAGCATTTT
NA 9 NA TRBJ2-4 TRBV27 CASSFEVYF TGTGCCAGCAGTTTTGAAGTTTACTTC
few 14 NA TRBJ2-7 TRBV14 CASSQAFTGSEQYF TGTGCCAGCAGCCAAGCCTTCACAGGGAGCGAGCAGTACTTC
few 18 NA TRBJ1-4 TRBV15 CATSRVPLMTATNEKLFF TGTGCCACCAGCAGAGTGCCACTAATGACAGCAACTAATGAAAAACTGTTTTTT
NA 17 NA TRBJ2-3 TRBV28 CASLRRASFIGTDTQYF TGTGCCAGCTTGAGGAGGGCCAGTTTCATCGGCACAGATACGCAGTATTTT
NA 15 NA TRBJ2-3 TRBV3-2 CASCSSRAAGDTQYF TGTGCCAGCTGTTCAAGCAGGGCGGCGGGAGATACGCAGTATTTT
many 17 NA TRBJ2-6 TRBV4-1 CASSQVLRNSGANVLTF TGCGCCAGCAGCCAAGTACTACGGAACTCTGGGGCCAACGTCCTGACTTTC
few 15 NA TRBJ1-3 TRBV20-1 CSASPGGTTGNTIYF TGCAGTGCTAGTCCTGGCGGGACGACTGGAAACACCATATATTTT
few 15 TRBD1 TRBJ1-5 TRBV7-2 CASSDGQGAREPQHF TGTGCCAGCAGCGACGGACAGGGGGCAAGGGAGCCCCAGCATTTT
NA 17 NA TRBJ2-7 TRBV4-1 CASSQDSLGPIFYEQYF TGCGCCAGCAGCCAAGATTCCTTGGGGCCGATTTTTTACGAGCAGTACTTC
NA 14 NA TRBJ2-7 TRBV5-5 CASSFRAGSYEQYF TGTGCCAGCAGCTTCCGCGCGGGCTCCTACGAGCAGTACTTC
few 14 TRBD1 TRBJ1-2 TRBV5-1 CASSSRDRGYGYTF TGCGCCAGCAGCAGCCGGGACAGGGGCTATGGCTACACCTTC
many 14 NA TRBJ2-3 TRBV5-5 CASSLGQTVGTQYF TGTGCCAGCAGCTTGGGGCAGACCGTCGGTACGCAGTATTTT
many 13 NA TRBJ1-1 TRBV20-1 CSARDGDKAEAFF TGCAGTGCTAGAGATGGGGACAAAGCTGAAGCTTTCTTT
few 16 NA TRBJ2-1 TRBV5-1 CASSLVGTNPYNEQFF TGCGCCAGCAGCTTGGTTGGGACGAATCCCTACAATGAGCAGTTCTTC
NA 13 NA TRBJ1-2 TRBV5-6 CASSSTTVYGYTF TGTGCCAGCAGCTCTACGACAGTCTATGGCTACACCTTC
few 16 NA TRBJ1-5 TRBV6-2/TRBV6-3 CASSYGGWVGAQPQHF TGTGCCAGCAGTTACGGGGGTTGGGTCGGTGCTCAGCCCCAGCATTTT
few 16 TRBD1 TRBJ1-2 TRBV7-2 CASSLGGQGSSYGYTF TGTGCCAGCAGCTTAGGGGGACAGGGGAGTTCCTATGGCTACACCTTC
many 17 NA TRBJ2-3 TRBV4-3 CASSQEYPGHQTDTQYF TGCGCCAGCAGCCAAGAATACCCGGGACACCAAACGGATACGCAGTATTTT
few 15 NA TRBJ1-2 TRBV20-1 CSARDQHHPRDGYTF TGCAGTGCTAGAGATCAGCACCACCCGCGGGATGGCTACACCTTC
NA 13 NA TRBJ2-3 TRBV20-1 CSASRTSTDTQYF TGCAGTGCTTCTCGGACTAGCACAGATACGCAGTATTTT
NA 15 NA TRBJ2-5 TRBV25-1 CASSESTWVGETQYF TGTGCCAGCAGTGAGTCTACGTGGGTAGGAGAGACCCAGTACTTC
NA 17 TRBD2 TRBJ2-1 TRBV15 CATSPGLAGITYNEQFF TGTGCCACCAGCCCTGGACTAGCGGGAATCACCTACAATGAGCAGTTCTTC
many 14 NA TRBJ2-7 TRBV27 CASSLSGLSYEQYF TGTGCCAGCAGTTTATCGGGGTTATCCTACGAGCAGTACTTC
few 16 NA TRBJ1-3 TRBV7-2 CASSVGPTGSGNTIYF TGTGCCAGCAGCGTGGGACCTACCGGCTCTGGAAACACCATATATTTT
few 15 TRBD1 TRBJ2-3 TRBV12-3/TRBV12-4 CASSLTQGPTDTQYF TGTGCCAGCAGCCTCACACAGGGGCCCACAGATACGCAGTATTTT
few 17 TRBD2 TRBJ2-1 TRBV4-3 CASSQGTSGKSYNEQFF TGCGCCAGCAGCCAGGGGACTAGCGGGAAGTCCTACAATGAGCAGTTCTTC
many 17 NA TRBJ1-6 TRBV20-1 CSARARSGAGVYSPLHF TGCAGTGCTAGAGCTCGTTCGGGAGCAGGGGTTTACTCACCCCTCCACTTT
NA 14 NA TRBJ2-7 TRBV6-1 CASSRWDGTYEQYF TGTGCCAGCAGTCGATGGGACGGAACCTACGAGCAGTACTTC
few 17 NA TRBJ2-5 TRBV7-9 CASSLGMGGSRGETQYF TGTGCCAGCAGCTTGGGCATGGGGGGCTCTAGGGGAGAGACCCAGTACTTC
many 12 NA TRBJ1-1 TRBV3-1 CASSQVMSEAFF TGTGCCAGCAGCCAAGTAATGTCTGAAGCTTTCTTT
many 15 NA TRBJ2-2 TRBV5-1 CASSLTVRGTGELFF TGCGCCAGCAGCTTGACTGTTCGGGGGACCGGGGAGCTGTTTTTT
NA 14 TRBD1 TRBJ2-4 TRBV5-4 CASSLGQGEGIQYF TGTGCCAGCAGCTTGGGACAGGGGGAGGGCATTCAGTACTTC
many 15 TRBD1 TRBJ2-1 TRBV5-6 CASSPGTGLYNEQFF TGTGCCAGCAGCCCCGGGACAGGGCTCTACAATGAGCAGTTCTTC
many 12 NA TRBJ1-4 TRBV7-2 CASSLVGEKLFF TGTGCCAGCAGCTTAGTTGGTGAAAAACTGTTTTTT
few 16 NA TRBJ1-5 TRBV6-2/TRBV6-3 CASGQALLYSNQPQHF TGTGCCAGCGGGCAGGCTCTACTTTATAGCAATCAGCCCCAGCATTTT
many 15 NA TRBJ2-3 TRBV7-3 CASSVLGDSTDTQYF TGTGCCAGCAGCGTCTTGGGGGATTCGACAGATACGCAGTATTTT
NA 16 TRBD2 TRBJ2-5 TRBV20-1 CSAIRASGGDQETQYF TGCAGTGCTATCAGGGCTAGCGGGGGGGACCAAGAGACCCAGTACTTC
many 17 NA TRBJ2-7 TRBV6-5 CASSYSGRRVIPYEQYF TGTGCCAGCAGTTACTCGGGGCGACGGGTCATACCCTACGAGCAGTACTTC
NA 13 NA TRBJ1-6 TRBV28 CASSFEYNSPLHF TGTGCCAGCAGTTTTGAGTATAATTCACCCCTCCACTTT
few 17 TRBD2 TRBJ2-1 TRBV20-1 CSAKLTSGRGSYNEQFF TGCAGTGCTAAACTTACTAGCGGGAGGGGTTCCTACAATGAGCAGTTCTTC
NA 16 TRBD1 TRBJ2-7 TRBV6-1 CASRSPGTGGGYEQYF TGTGCCAGCAGGTCTCCCGGGACAGGGGGAGGCTACGAGCAGTACTTC
many 17 TRBD1 TRBJ2-2 TRBV14 CASSQGGTGLYTGELFF TGTGCCAGCAGCCAAGGCGGGACAGGGCTTTACACCGGGGAGCTGTTTTTT